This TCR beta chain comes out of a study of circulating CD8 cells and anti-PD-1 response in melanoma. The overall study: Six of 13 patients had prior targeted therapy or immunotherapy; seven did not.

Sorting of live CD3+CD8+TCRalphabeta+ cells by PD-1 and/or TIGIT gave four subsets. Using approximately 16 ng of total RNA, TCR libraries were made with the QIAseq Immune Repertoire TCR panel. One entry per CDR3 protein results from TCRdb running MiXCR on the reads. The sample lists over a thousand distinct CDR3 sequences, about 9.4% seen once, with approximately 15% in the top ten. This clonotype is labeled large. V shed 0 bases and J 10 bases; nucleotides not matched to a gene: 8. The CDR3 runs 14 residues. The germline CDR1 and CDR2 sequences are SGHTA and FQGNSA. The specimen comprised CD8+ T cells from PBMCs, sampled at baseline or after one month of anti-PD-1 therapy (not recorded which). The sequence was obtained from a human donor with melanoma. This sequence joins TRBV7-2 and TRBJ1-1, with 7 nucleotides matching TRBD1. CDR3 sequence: CASSLARGTARAFF. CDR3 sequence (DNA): TGTGCCAGCAGCTTAGCGCGAGGGACAGCTCGAGCTTTCTTT.